These 27 T cell receptor beta chains came from one sample sequenced in a study of CD8 T cells in ankylosing spondylitis (TCRdb year 2017). Library construction relied on 5' RACE. Instrument used: Illumina HiSeq 2500. TCRdb reran the public reads through fastp at Q25 and MiXCR, keeping productive beta chains. Each record represents a unique CDR3 protein, reported with the most common genes and DNA among its rows. The sample profile shows about 6,000 distinct CDR3 sequences; 2% to 2.5% of them were found once. Approximately 51% of the sample is in the top ten clones. Specimen: blood, either unsorted or a sorted T cell fraction (not recorded which). These receptors all come from a male donor with ankylosing spondylitis or in good health (not recorded which).

The sample holds many counts of this clonotype. The chain is built from TRBV5-6 and TRBJ1-6; a possible D gene is TRBD1 (6 bases). V lost 6 bases and J lost 6, with 28 bases in between. The CDR3 contains 19 residues. Germline CDR1 and CDR2: SGHDT and YYEEEE. CDR3 in amino acids: CASTPPGSGLKGVNSPLHF. CDR3 DNA: TGTGCCAGCACCCCCCCCGGTTCGGGACTGAAGGGGGTTAATTCACCCCTCCACTTT. The full variable domain, completed using reference TRBV5-6 and TRBJ1-6, is DAGVTQSPTHLIKTRGQQVTLRCSPKSGHDTVSWYQQALGQGPQFIFQYYEEEERQRGNFPDRFSGHQFPNYSSELNVNALLLGDSALYLCASTPPGSGLKGVNSPLHFGNGTRLTVT.

This clonotype came up many times. The V call is TRBV9, the J call TRBJ2-3; D gene ambiguous. Looked up from germline, CDR1 is SGDLS and CDR2 is YYNGEE. The CDR3 length is 14 residues. With 0 bases removed from V and 0 bases from J, the gap between germline ends came to 5 bases. The CDR3 sequence is CASSVGTSTDTQYF. The CDR3, as DNA: TGTGCCAGCAGCGTAGGTACTAGCACAGATACGCAGTATTTT.

This clonotype was seen ten or more times. The rearrangement uses TRBV9 and TRBJ2-7; 8 bases are shared with TRBD1. This CDR3 region has 14 residues. V was clipped by 0 bases and J by 6 bases; unmatched bases: 5. Germline lookup yields CDR1 SGDLS and CDR2 YYNGEE. In nucleotides, the CDR3 is TGTGCCAGCAGCGTAGAACAGGGGGACAGCGAGCAGTACTTC. Its translation is CASSVEQGDSEQYF. Based on the CDR3 plus reference TRBV9 and TRBJ2-7, the full variable domain is DSGVTQTPKHLITATGQRVTLRCSPRSGDLSVYWYQQSLDQGLQFLIQYYNGEERAKGNILERFSAQQFPDLHSELNLSSLELGDSALYFCASSVEQGDSEQYFGPGTRLTVT.

This clonotype was counted many times. The V gene is TRBV9, the J gene TRBJ2-6, with D maybe TRBD2 (5 bases). V lost 4 bases and J 0 bases, leaving 14 bases between the germline ends. The CDR3 has 17 amino acids. CDR1 is SGDLS and CDR2 is YYNGEE in the germline V gene. The CDR3 is CASSHTASISGANVLTF. The CDR3 coding sequence is TGTGCCAGCAGCCACACGGCTAGCATCTCTGGGGCCAACGTCCTGACTTTC.

As concerns this clonotype: A much bigger clone sits one base away, suggesting this may be a read error. The chain recombines TRBV9 with TRBJ2-5; D perhaps matches TRBD1 (6 bases). Germline lookup yields CDR1 SGDLS and CDR2 YYNGEE. The CDR3 loop spans 14 amino acids. The CDR3 is CASSGRDTQGTQYF. The CDR3 DNA follows: TGTGCCAGCAGCGGCCGGGACACCCAAGGGACCCAGTACTTC.

This clonotype was seen repeatedly, ten times or more. This rearrangement joins TRBV9 to TRBJ2-2; TRBD2 is a possible D gene (6 bases). CDR1 SGDLS and CDR2 YYNGEE come from the germline V gene. Trimming cost V 1 base and J 6 bases, with 16 bases left between them. The CDR3 has 16 amino acids. CDR3 sequence (DNA): TGTGCCAGCAGCGTAACCGGGACCCCGGGGGCCGGGGAGCTGTTTTTT. Translation: CASSVTGTPGAGELFF.

This clonotype was counted between two and nine times. This may arise from a read error, as a much more abundant clone is one base away. The rearrangement joins TRBV9 to TRBJ2-7; the D gene is possibly TRBD2 (6 bases). V shed 0 bases and J shed 2 bases, with 18 bases lying between them. CDR3 length: 17 amino acids. Germline V gives CDR1 SGDLS, CDR2 YYNGEE. CDR3: CASSVGVGDSYTYEQYF. The CDR3 DNA reads TGTGCCAGCAGCGTAGGGGTAGGGGACTCTTACACCTACGAGCAGTACTTC. Filled out from reference TRBV9 and TRBJ2-7, the complete variable domain reads DSGVTQTPKHLITATGQRVTLRCSPRSGDLSVYWYQQSLDQGLQFLIQYYNGEERAKGNILERFSAQQFPDLHSELNLSSLELGDSALYFCASSVGVGDSYTYEQYFGPGTRLTVT.

The table lists this clonotype with many counts. This chain uses TRBV9 with TRBJ2-2; D remains ambiguous. Trimming cost V 4 bases and J 6 bases, with 16 bases left between them. The CDR3 spans 15 residues. Germline V lookup: CDR1 SGDLS, CDR2 YYNGEE. The chain's CDR3 is CASSSAKIGAGELFF. CDR3 nucleotides: TGTGCCAGCAGCTCCGCGAAGATTGGGGCCGGGGAGCTGTTTTTT.

This clonotype has ten or more counts. The chain recombines TRBV9 with TRBJ2-2; 8 bases agree with TRBD2. This CDR3 comprises 17 residues. V was pared by 0 bases and J by 0 bases, with 4 bases of the junction left unmatched. The germline V gene encodes CDR1 SGDLS and CDR2 YYNGEE. The CDR3 region has the DNA TGTGCCAGCAGCGTAGGGCTAGCGGGCTCGAACACCGGGGAGCTGTTTTTT. This encodes CASSVGLAGSNTGELFF.

The rearrangement uses TRBV9 and TRBJ2-5, with 10 bases matching TRBD1. The CDR3 spans 16 residues. Germline-derived CDR1 and CDR2 are SGDLS and YYNGEE. V was clipped by 4 bases and J by 2 bases; unmatched bases: 8. The CDR3 bases are TGTGCCAGCAGCCCCCCGGGACAGGGGCGTCAAGAGACCCAGTACTTC. It codes for CASSPPGQGRQETQYF.

This clonotype was seen at least ten times. This chain connects TRBV9 to TRBJ1-1; 8 bases match TRBD1. Per the germline V gene, CDR1 is SGDLS and CDR2 is YYNGEE. The CDR3 covers 15 residues. The V segment lost 3 bases and the J segment 5 bases; nucleotides outside the gene matches: 9. The CDR3 spells CASSASGQGGTEAFF. In DNA form, the CDR3 reads TGTGCCAGCAGCGCCTCTGGACAGGGCGGAACTGAAGCTTTCTTT.

At least ten counts were recorded for this clonotype. The chain's CDR3 is CASSTLNTGELFF. The DNA for the CDR3 is TGTGCCTCGAGCACATTGAACACCGGGGAGCTGTTTTTT. The rearrangement joins TRBV9 to TRBJ2-2; D is undetermined. Germline CDR1 SGDLS, CDR2 YYNGEE. The V gene lost 10 bases and the J gene lost 1 base, with 11 bases spanning the gap. The CDR3 has 13 amino acids. The full variable domain, with the rest looked up from reference TRBV9 and TRBJ2-2, is DSGVTQTPKHLITATGQRVTLRCSPRSGDLSVYWYQQSLDQGLQFLIQYYNGEERAKGNILERFSAQQFPDLHSELNLSSLELGDSALYFCASSTLNTGELFFGEGSRLTVL.

This clonotype was recorded at least ten times. The V and J genes are TRBV24-1 and TRBJ2-7; TRBD2 agrees at 14 bases. There are 17 residues in the CDR3. J gave up 3 bases and V 3 bases, and 6 bases lay outside the gene matches. CDR1 and CDR2 (germline): KGHDR, SFDVKD. The CDR3 nucleotides are TGTGCCACCAGTGATCGGGGACTAGCGGGAGTCAACTACGAGCAGTACTTC. It translates to CATSDRGLAGVNYEQYF.

This clonotype appeared many times. J is TRBJ1-1 and V is TRBV9; maybe TRBD1 (5 bases). Per the germline V gene, CDR1 is SGDLS and CDR2 is YYNGEE. The CDR3 consists of 18 residues. Trimming took off 0 bases at V and 4 bases at J, with 22 bases between the two ends. The CDR3 protein is CASSVAARVQGRTTEAFF. Here the CDR3 DNA reads TGTGCCAGCAGCGTAGCCGCACGGGTCCAGGGACGGACCACTGAAGCTTTCTTT.

This clonotype was seen repeatedly, ten times or more. The rearrangement joins TRBV9 to TRBJ2-1; 9 positions match TRBD1. The CDR3 spans 16 residues. V lost 0 bases to trimming and J lost 2 bases; unmatched junction nucleotides: 3. In germline, CDR1 is SGDLS, CDR2 YYNGEE. CDR3 bases: TGTGCCAGCAGCGTAGTCGGGACAGGGCCCTACAATGAGCAGTTCTTC. Amino acids: CASSVVGTGPYNEQFF.

This clonotype was found many times. The V and J genes are TRBV9 and TRBJ2-1, with 7 bases identical to TRBD2. The V and J ends lost 4 bases and 8 bases, in that order; junction bases with no gene match: 9. The CDR3 runs 14 residues. Germline V gene sequence: CDR1 SGDLS, CDR2 YYNGEE. The CDR3 DNA follows: TGTGCCAGCAGCTCCCGCGGGAGTCTCTATGAGCAGTTCTTC. This translates into CASSSRGSLYEQFF.

This clonotype was observed at least ten times. The J gene is TRBJ2-5, the V gene TRBV9; 9 bases are a match to TRBD2. The CDR3 is 16 residues long. V shed 0 bases, J shed 0 bases, and the junction held 3 bases outside the gene matches. The germline V gene has CDR1 SGDLS and CDR2 YYNGEE. The CDR3 DNA sequence: TGTGCCAGCAGCGTAGGGAGCGGGAGGTACCAAGAGACCCAGTACTTC. The encoded protein is CASSVGSGRYQETQYF.

This clonotype is medium-sized by share. The chain joins TRBV9 to TRBJ2-1; 10 bases match TRBD2. Trimming cost V 2 bases and J 6 bases; bases outside gene matches: 8. Per the germline V gene, CDR1 is SGDLS and CDR2 is YYNGEE. The CDR3 is 16 residues long. CDR3 region: CASSVSLAGDINEQFF. In DNA, the CDR3 is TGTGCCAGCAGCGTCTCGCTAGCGGGAGATATCAATGAGCAGTTCTTC.

This clonotype was found many times. The chain links TRBV4-2 to TRBJ2-5; unclear D gene. Germline lookup yields CDR1 LGHNA and CDR2 YNFKEQ. The CDR3 covers 14 residues. Trimming removed 8 bases from V and 4 bases from J, with 17 bases in between. The CDR3 sequence is CASPPPLERETQYF. The CDR3 DNA reads TGTGCCAGCCCACCCCCCCTGGAGCGAGAGACCCAGTACTTC.

This clonotype counts as medium-sized (0.01 to 0.1%). The rearrangement links TRBV9 to TRBJ2-1; 10 nucleotides match TRBD1. V was clipped by 3 bases and J by 8 bases; unmatched bases: 8. This CDR3 comprises 15 residues. CDR1 and CDR2 (germline): SGDLS, YYNGEE. This CDR3 is CASSGSGTGDHEQFF. In DNA, the CDR3 is TGTGCCAGCAGCGGTAGTGGGACAGGGGACCATGAGCAGTTCTTC.

The sample holds many counts of this clonotype. V usage is TRBV9 and J usage is TRBJ2-2, with TRBD1 matching 9 bases. Germline CDR1 is SGDLS and CDR2 is YYNGEE. This CDR3 comprises 14 residues. Trimming at V came to 1 base and at J to 14 bases, leaving 9 bases not matched to a gene. The CDR3 DNA sequence: TGTGCCAGCAGCGTATTCGGGACAGGGAAAAATCTGTTTTTT. Translating it yields CASSVFGTGKNLFF.

This clonotype counts as medium-sized. The rearrangement uses TRBV9 and TRBJ2-7; 9 positions agree with TRBD2. The CDR3 consists of 15 residues. V gave up 0 bases and J gave up 0 bases; unmatched junction bases: 1. CDR1 and CDR2 from the germline V gene are SGDLS and YYNGEE. In DNA, the CDR3 is TGTGCCAGCAGCGTAGATAGCGGGAGCTCCTACGAGCAGTACTTC. Its protein is CASSVDSGSSYEQYF.

This clonotype has at least ten counts. The chain is built from TRBV9 and TRBJ2-5, with 8 bases that match TRBD1. The J segment lost 1 base and the V segment lost 0 bases, leaving 2 bases of the junction unmatched. The CDR3 extends over 15 amino acids. Germline CDR1 and CDR2: SGDLS and YYNGEE. The CDR3 DNA reads TGTGCCAGCAGCGTAGGTACAGGGGGCCAAGAGACCCAGTACTTC. Its protein product is CASSVGTGGQETQYF.

This clonotype has ten or more counts. The CDR3 region has the DNA TGTGCCAGCAGCGGAATAGGAGCCGGGACTAGCGGGAGGGCGATACCCGGGGAGCTGTTTTTT. It codes for CASSGIGAGTSGRAIPGELFF. This sequence joins TRBV9 and TRBJ2-2; 16 nucleotides line up with TRBD2. Germline assignment: CDR1 SGDLS and CDR2 YYNGEE. Losses at the gene ends were 3 bases for V and 6 bases for J; bases not matched to a gene: 17. The CDR3 has 21 residues.

This clonotype was observed many times. The chain is built from TRBV9 and TRBJ2-5; D unclear. Germline V gene data show CDR1 as SGDLS and CDR2 as YYNGEE. Trimming stripped 5 bases from V and 5 bases from J, with 10 bases between. The CDR3 runs 12 residues. CDR3 sequence reads: CASSNQWETQYF. Here the CDR3 DNA reads TGTGCCAGCAGTAACCAATGGGAGACCCAGTACTTC.

At least ten counts were recorded for this clonotype. In nucleotides, the CDR3 is TGCACCAGCAGCCAACTAGCGGGCGGTCATTTCGATGAGCAGTTCTTC. Translating it yields CTSSQLAGGHFDEQFF. The V gene is TRBV1, the J gene TRBJ2-1; TRBD2, the table's D call, lacks a check against the DNA. TRBV1 is classified as a pseudogene. The length of the CDR3 is 16 residues.

By proportion, this clonotype is medium-sized (0.01 to 0.1%). The gene calls are TRBV9 and TRBJ2-3, with a tentative D call TRBD2 (6 bases). Germline loops: CDR1 SGDLS, CDR2 YYNGEE. The CDR3 is made up of 16 amino acids. V dropped 0 bases and J dropped 2 bases, with 13 bases sitting between them. The CDR3 sequence is CASSVVREPITDTQYF. DNA of the CDR3: TGTGCCAGCAGCGTAGTCCGGGAGCCCATCACAGATACGCAGTATTTT.